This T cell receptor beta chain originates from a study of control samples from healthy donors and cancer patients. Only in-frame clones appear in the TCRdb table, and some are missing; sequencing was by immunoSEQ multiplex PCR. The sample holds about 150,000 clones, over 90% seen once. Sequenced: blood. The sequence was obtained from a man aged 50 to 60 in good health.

CDR3 sequence: CASTRGMYQETQYF. CDR3 nucleotide sequence: TGTGCCAGCACCAGGGGAATGTACCAAGAGACCCAGTACTTC. The chain couples TRBV27 to TRBJ2-5; weak D call: TRBD1 (6 bases). Between the trimmed V and J ends, which lost 7 bases and 0 bases, there was a span of 12 bases. This CDR3 is built from 14 residues. Germline loops: CDR1 MNHEY, CDR2 SMNVEV (reference sequence).